This TCR beta chain was captured by sequencing in a study of blood T cell repertoires in COVID-19. Profiled with immunoSEQ multiplex PCR; TCRdb holds only in-frame clones, not every one. There are some 110,000 clones in the sample; roughly 86% occur only once, and approximately 4.7% lies in the top ten. The CDR3 has 14 amino acids. CDR1 and CDR2 (germline): SNHLY, FYNNEI. Trimming took 6 bases from V and 2 from J; bases not matched to a gene: 7. The chain joins TRBV2 to TRBJ2-7; 7 nucleotides match TRBD1. The clonotype comes from a man in his forties with acute or convalescent COVID-19. The source material was peripheral blood. The CDR3 region is CASRGTATPYEQYF. The CDR3 coding sequence is TGTGCCAGCAGGGGGACAGCCACCCCCTACGAGCAGTACTTC.